The rows below give T cell receptor beta chains drawn from one sample of a study of OX40 agonist ivuxolimab in advanced cancers. Clones were sequenced by immunoSEQ multiplex PCR, and TCRdb holds only the in-frame ones, with some missing. This sample has around 60,000 clones, with 85% to 95% found just once. Sequenced here: CD4+ or CD8+ T cells sorted from blood, sampled in a trial of the OX40 agonist ivuxolimab. These receptors all come from an adult with an advanced solid tumor such as melanoma, head and neck, liver or kidney cancer. CDR3s include the opening cysteine and the closing phenylalanine or tryptophan. The D gene is left open where the match is weak. Part of the rows lack a size; the others show once, few, many or a class for expanded clones.

length	D	size	V	J	CDR3
14	-	-	TRBV6-4	TRBJ1-2	CASSDLNLGGVVTF
15	TRBD2	-	TRBV7-9	TRBJ2-7	CASSFSGRSSYEQYF
13	-	-	TRBV19	TRBJ2-7	CASSMGGVGEQYF
13	-	-	TRBV27	TRBJ2-1	CASSFGRYNEQFF
17	TRBD1	-	TRBV5-4	TRBJ2-2	CASSWIDRGLNTGELFF
15	TRBD1	-	TRBV4-1	TRBJ2-2	CASSQGTGVNGELFF
17	TRBD1	once	TRBV7-2	TRBJ1-2	CASSLGPDRDHDNGYTF
18	-	-	TRBV7-8	TRBJ1-4	CASSLDEVQGPRNEKLFF
11	-	-	TRBV10-3	TRBJ1-1	CAISAGPEAFF
15	-	large	TRBV28	TRBJ1-5	CASSAIRGGNQPQHF
18	-	-	TRBV29-1	TRBJ1-3	CSVEEGLGGLNSGNTIYF
16	-	-	TRBV5-8	TRBJ1-1	CASSSSGYSIRGEAFF
14	-	-	TRBV4-1	TRBJ2-2	CASSHAEMTGELFF